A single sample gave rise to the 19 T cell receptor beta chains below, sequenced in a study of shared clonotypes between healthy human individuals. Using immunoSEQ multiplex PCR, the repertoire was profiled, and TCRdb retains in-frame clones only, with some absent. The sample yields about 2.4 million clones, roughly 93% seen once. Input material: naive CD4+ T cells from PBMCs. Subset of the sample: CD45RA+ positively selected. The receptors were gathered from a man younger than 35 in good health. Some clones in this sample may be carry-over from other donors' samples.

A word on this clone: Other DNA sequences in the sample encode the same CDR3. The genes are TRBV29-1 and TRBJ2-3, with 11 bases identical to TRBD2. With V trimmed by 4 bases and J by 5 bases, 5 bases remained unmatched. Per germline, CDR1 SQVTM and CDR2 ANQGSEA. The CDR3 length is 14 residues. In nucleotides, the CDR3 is TGCAGCGTTGCCGGGACTAGCGGAGGAGATACGCAGTATTTT. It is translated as CSVAGTSGGDTQYF.

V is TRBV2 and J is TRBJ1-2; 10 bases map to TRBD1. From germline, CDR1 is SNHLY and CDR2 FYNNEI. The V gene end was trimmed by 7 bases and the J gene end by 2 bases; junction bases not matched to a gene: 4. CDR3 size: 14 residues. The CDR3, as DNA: TGTGCCAGCACCGGACAGGGGGAGAACTATGGCTACACCTTC. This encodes CASTGQGENYGYTF.

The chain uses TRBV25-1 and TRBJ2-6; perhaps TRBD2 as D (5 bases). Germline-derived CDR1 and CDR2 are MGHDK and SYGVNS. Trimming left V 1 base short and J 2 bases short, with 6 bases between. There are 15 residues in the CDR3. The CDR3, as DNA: TGTGCCAGCAGTGAATGGGGAGCTGGGGCCAACGTCCTGACTTTC. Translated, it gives CASSEWGAGANVLTF.

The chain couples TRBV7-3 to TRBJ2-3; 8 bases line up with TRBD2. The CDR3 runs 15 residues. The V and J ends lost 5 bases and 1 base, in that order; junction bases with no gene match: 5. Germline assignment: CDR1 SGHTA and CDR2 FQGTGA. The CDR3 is CASSPGTSRTDTQYF. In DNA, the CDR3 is TGTGCCAGCAGCCCTGGGACTAGTCGCACAGATACGCAGTATTTT.

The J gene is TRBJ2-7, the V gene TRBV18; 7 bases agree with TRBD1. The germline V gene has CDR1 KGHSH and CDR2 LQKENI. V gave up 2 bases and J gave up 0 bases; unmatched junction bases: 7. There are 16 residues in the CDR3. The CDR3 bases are TGTGCCAGCTCACCATCCAGGGGGATCAGCTCCTACGAGCAGTACTTC. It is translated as CASSPSRGISSYEQYF.

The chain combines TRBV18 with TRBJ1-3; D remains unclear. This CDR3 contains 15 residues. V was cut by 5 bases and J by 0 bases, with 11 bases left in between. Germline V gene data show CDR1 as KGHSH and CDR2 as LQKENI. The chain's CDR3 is CASSDGGSSGNTIYF. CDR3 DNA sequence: TGTGCCAGCTCAGATGGCGGCAGCTCTGGAAACACCATATATTTT.

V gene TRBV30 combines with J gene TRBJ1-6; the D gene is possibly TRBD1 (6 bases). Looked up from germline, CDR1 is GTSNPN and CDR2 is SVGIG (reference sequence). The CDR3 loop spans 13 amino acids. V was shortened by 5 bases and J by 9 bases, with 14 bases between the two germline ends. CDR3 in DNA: TGTGCCTGGGGGGGGCGGTGGAGTTCACCCCTCCACTTT. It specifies CAWGGRWSSPLHF. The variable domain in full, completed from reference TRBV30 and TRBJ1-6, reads SQTIHQWPATLVQPVGSPLSLECTVEGTSNPNLYWYRQAAGRGLQLLFYSVGIGQISSEVPQNLSASRPQDRQFILSSKKLLLSDSGFYLCAWGGRWSSPLHFGNGTRLTVT.

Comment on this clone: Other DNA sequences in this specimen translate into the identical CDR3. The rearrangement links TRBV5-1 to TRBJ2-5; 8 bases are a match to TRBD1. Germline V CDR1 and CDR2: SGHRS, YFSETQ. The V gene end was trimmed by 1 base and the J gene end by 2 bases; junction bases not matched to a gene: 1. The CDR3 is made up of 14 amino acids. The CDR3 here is CASSLWTGQETQYF. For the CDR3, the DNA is TGCGCCAGCAGCTTGTGGACAGGGCAAGAGACCCAGTACTTC.

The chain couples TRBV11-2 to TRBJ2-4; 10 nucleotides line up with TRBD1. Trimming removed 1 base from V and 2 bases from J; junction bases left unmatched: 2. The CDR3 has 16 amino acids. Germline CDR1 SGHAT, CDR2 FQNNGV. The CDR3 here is CASSLGTGGTKNIQYF. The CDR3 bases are TGTGCCAGCAGCTTAGGGACAGGGGGAACCAAAAACATTCAGTACTTC.

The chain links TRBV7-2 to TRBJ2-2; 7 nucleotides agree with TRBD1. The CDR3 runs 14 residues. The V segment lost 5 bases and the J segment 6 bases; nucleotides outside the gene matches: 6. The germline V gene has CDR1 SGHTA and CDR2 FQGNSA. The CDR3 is CASSLTGVAGELFF. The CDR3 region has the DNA TGTGCCAGCAGCCTCACAGGGGTGGCCGGGGAGCTGTTTTTT.

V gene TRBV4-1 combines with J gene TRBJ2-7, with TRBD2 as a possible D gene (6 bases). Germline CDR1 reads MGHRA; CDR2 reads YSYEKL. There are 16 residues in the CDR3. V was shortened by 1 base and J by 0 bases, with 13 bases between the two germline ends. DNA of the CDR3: TGCGCCAGCAGCCAAGGTACCCTAGCGAGCTCCTACGAGCAGTACTTC. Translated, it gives CASSQGTLASSYEQYF.

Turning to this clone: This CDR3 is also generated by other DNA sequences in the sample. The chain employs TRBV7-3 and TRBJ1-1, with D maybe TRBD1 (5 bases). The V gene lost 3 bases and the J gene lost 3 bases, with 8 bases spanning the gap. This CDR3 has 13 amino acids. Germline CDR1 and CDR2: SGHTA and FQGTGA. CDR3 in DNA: TGTGCCAGCAGCTTCTCCAGGGACACTGAAGCTTTCTTT. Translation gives CASSFSRDTEAFF.

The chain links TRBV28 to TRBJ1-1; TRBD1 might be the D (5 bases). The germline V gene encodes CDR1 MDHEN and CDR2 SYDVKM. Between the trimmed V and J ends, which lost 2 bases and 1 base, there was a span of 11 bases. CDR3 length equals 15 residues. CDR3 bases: TGTGCCAGCAGTTTAAACAGGAACGGGAACACTGAAGCTTTCTTT. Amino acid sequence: CASSLNRNGNTEAFF.

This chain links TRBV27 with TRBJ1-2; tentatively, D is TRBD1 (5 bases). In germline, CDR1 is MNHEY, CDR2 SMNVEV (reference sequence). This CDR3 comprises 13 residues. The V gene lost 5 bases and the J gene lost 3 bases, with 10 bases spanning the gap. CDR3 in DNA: TGTGCCAGCAGTGCGGGGGTTCACTATGGCTACACCTTC. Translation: CASSAGVHYGYTF.

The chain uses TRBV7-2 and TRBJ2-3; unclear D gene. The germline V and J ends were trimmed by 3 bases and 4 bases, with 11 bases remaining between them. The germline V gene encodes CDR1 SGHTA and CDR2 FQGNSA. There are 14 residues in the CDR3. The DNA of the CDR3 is TGTGCCAGCAGCTTTTTCCAAGCCCCAGATACGCAGTATTTT. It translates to CASSFFQAPDTQYF.

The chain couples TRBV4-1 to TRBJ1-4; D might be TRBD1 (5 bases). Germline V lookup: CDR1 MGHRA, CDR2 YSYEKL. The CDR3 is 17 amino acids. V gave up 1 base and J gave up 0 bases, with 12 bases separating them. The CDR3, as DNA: TGCGCCAGCAGCCAAGGCGGGGCTGGAGCAACTAATGAAAAACTGTTTTTT. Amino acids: CASSQGGAGATNEKLFF.

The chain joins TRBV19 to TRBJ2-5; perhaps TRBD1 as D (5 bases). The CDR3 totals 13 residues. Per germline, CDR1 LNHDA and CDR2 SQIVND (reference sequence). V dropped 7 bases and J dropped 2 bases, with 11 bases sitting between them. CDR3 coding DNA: TGTGCCAGTAACATGGGGCGGCAAGAGACCCAGTACTTC. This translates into CASNMGRQETQYF.

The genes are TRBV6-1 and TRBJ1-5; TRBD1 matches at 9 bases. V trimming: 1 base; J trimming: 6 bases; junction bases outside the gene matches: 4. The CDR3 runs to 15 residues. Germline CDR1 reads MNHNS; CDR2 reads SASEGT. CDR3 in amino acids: CASSEVTGGGQPQHF. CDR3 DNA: TGTGCCAGCAGTGAAGTTACAGGGGGCGGTCAGCCCCAGCATTTT.

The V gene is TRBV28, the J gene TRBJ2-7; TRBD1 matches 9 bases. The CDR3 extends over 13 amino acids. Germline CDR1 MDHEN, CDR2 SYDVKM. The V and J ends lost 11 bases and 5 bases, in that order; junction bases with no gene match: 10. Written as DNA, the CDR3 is TGTGCCCATTCTCCGGGACAGGGTGACGAGCAGTACTTC. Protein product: CAHSPGQGDEQYF.